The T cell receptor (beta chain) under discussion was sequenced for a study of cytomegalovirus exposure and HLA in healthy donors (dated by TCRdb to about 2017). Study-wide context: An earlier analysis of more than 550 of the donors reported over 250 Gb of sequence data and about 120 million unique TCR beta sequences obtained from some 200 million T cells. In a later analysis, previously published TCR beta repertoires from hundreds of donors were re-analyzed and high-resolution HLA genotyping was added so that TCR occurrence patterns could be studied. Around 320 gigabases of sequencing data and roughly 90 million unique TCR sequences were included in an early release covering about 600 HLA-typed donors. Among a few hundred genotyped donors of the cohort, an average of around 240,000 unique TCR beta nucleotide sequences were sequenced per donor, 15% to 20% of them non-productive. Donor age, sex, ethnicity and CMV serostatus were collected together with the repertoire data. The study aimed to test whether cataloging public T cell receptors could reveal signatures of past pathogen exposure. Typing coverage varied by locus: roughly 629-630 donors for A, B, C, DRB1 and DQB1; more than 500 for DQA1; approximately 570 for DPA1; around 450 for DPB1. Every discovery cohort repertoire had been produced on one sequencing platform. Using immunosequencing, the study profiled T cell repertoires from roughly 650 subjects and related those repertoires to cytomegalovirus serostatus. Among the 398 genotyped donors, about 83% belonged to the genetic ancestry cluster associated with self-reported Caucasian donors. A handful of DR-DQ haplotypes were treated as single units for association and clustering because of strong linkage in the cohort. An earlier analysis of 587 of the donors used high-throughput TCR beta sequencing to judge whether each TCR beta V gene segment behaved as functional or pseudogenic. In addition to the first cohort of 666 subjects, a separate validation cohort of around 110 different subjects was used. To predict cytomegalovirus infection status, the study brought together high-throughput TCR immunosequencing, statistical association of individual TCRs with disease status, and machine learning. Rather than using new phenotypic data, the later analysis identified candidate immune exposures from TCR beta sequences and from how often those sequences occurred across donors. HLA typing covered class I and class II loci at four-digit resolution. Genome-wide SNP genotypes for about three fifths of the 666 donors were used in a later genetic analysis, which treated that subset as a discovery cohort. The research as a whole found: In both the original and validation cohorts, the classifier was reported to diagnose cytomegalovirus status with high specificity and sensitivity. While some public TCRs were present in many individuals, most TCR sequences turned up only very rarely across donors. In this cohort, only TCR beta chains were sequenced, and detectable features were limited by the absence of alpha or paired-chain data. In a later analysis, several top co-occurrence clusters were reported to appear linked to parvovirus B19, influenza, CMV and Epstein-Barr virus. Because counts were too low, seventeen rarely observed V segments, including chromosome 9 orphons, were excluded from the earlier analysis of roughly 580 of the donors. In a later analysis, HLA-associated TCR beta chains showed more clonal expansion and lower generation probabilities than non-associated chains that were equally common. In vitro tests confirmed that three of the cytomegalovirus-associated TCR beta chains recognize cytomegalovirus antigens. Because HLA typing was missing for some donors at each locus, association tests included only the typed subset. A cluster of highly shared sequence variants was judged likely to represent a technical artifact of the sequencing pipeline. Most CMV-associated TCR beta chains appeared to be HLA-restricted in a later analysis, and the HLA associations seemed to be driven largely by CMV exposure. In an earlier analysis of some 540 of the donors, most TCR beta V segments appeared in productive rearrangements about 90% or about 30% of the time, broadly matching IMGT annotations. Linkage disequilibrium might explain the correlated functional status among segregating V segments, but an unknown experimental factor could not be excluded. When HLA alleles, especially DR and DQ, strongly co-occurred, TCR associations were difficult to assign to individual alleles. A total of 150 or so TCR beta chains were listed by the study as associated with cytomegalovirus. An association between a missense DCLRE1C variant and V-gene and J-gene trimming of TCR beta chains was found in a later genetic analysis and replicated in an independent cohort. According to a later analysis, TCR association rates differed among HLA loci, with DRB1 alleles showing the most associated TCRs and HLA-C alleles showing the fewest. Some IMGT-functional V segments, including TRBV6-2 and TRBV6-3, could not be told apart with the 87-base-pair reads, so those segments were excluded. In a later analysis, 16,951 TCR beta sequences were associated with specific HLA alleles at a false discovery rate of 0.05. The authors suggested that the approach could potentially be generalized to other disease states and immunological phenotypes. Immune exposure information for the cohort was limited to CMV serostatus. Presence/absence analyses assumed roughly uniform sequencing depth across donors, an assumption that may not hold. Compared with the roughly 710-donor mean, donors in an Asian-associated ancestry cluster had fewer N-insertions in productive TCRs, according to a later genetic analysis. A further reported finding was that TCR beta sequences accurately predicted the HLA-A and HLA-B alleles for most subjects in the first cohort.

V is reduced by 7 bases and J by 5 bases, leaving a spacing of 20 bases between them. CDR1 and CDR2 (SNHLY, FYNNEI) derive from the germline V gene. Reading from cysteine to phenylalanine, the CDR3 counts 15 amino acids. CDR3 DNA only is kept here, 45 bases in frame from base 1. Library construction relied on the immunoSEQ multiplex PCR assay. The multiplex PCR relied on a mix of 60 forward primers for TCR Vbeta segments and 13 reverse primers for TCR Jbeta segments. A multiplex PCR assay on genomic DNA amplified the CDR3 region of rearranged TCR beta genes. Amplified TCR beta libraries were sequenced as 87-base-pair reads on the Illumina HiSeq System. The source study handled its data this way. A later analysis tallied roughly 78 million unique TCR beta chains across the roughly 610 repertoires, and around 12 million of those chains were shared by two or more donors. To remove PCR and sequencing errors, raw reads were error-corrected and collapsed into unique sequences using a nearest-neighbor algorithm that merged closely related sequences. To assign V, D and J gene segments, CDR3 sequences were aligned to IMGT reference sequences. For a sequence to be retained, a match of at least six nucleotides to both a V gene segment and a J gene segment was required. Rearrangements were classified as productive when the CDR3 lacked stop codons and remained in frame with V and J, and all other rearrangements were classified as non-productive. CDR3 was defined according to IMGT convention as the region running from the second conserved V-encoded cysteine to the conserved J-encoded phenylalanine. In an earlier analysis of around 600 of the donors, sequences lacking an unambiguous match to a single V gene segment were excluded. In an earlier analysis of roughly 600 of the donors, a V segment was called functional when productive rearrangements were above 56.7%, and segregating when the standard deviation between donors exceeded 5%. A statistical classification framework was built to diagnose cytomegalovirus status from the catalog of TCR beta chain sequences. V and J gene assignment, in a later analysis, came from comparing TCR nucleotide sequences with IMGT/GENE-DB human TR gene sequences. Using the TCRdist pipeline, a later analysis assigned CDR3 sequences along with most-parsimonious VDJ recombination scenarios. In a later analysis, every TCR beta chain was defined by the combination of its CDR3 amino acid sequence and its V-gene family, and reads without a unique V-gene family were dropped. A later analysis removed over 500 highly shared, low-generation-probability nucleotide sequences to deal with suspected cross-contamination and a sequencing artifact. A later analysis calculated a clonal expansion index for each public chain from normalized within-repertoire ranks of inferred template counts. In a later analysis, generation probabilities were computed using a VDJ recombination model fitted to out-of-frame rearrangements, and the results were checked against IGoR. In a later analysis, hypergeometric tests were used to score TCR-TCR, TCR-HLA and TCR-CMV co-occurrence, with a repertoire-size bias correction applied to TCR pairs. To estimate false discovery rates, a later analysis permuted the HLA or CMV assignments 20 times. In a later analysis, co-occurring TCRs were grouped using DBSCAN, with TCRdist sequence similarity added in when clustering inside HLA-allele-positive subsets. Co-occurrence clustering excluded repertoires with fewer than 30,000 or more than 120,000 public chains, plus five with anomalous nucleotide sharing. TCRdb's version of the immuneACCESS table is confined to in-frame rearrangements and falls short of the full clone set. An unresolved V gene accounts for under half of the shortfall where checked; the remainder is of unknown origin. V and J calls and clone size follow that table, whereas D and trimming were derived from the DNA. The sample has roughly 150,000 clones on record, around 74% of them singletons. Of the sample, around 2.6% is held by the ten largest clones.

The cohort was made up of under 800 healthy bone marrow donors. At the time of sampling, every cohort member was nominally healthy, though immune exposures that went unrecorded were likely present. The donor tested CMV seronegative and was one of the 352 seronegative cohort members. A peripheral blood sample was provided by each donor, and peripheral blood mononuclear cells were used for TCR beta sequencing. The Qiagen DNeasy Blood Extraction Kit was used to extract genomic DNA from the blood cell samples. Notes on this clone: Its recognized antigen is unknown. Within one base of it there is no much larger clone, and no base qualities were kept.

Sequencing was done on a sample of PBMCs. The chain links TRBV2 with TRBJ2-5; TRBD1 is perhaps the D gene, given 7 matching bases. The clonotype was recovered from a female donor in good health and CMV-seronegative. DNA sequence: TGTGCCAGCACCAGGGGGGACCCTCTCCGGGAGACCCAGTACTTC. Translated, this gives CASTRGDPLRETQYF.